The clone carrying this T cell receptor beta chain was observed a few times. Its target is not known. The CDR3 is 13 residues long. Germline CDR1 and CDR2: LNHNV and YYDKDF (reference sequence). V lost 4 bases, J lost 10 bases, and 14 bases lay in between. This sample stems from a study of CD8 T cells in ankylosing spondylitis. Findings of the study overall: Ankylosing spondylitis blood appeared to be characterized by a TCR beta motif of under ten highly homologous variants. The authors reported significant enrichment of disease-linked clones in matched ankylosing spondylitis synovial fluid. Researchers report that disease-linked clones proved CD8+ and relatively rare in peripheral blood.

Libraries for TCR beta were made by quantitative 5'-RACE with molecular barcodes. MiXCR, run by TCRdb on the 5' RACE reads, gives a single entry per CDR3 protein. This sample yields approximately 350,000 distinct CDR3 sequences, of which roughly 15% are seen a single time; about 1.1% belongs to the top ten. Source material: blood, either unsorted or a sorted T cell fraction (not recorded which). The chain combines TRBV15 with TRBJ2-1; D is perhaps TRBD2 (6 bases). This receptor was obtained from a male donor with ankylosing spondylitis or in good health (not recorded which). CDR3 in DNA: TGTGCCACCAGCACCGGGATGGAGGGGGAGCAGTTCTTC. Protein sequence: CATSTGMEGEQFF.